These 10 T cell receptor beta chains came from one sample sequenced in a study of CD8+ T cells in alopecia areata. Treatment given: oral pan-JAK inhibitor, 5-10 mg twice daily. As the sequencing template, cDNA was produced by extracting RNA and reverse transcribing it. Profiling relied on immunoSEQ multiplex PCR, and the TCRdb table lists in-frame clones only, not all of them. The table has about 260,000 clones, around three fifths seen once. The sample in question was CD4+ T cells sorted from blood, obtained at week 52, from a patient treated with tofacitinib. The receptor set was obtained from a human donor with alopecia areata.

The gene calls are TRBV14 and TRBJ2-5; D uncertain. The V end was cut by 5 bases, the J end by 5 bases, with 12 bases between. The CDR3 sequence is 13 residues long. Germline assignment: CDR1 SGHDN and CDR2 FVKESK. The CDR3 sequence is CASSFLLHETQYF. CDR3 coding DNA: TGTGCCAGCAGCTTCCTTCTGCACGAGACCCAGTACTTC.

The chain couples TRBV23-1 to TRBJ2-5, with 8 bases aligning to TRBD2. TRBV23-1 is an ORF, with its function uncertain. J was trimmed by 1 base and V by 3 bases; bases with no gene match: 4. CDR3 size: 15 residues. As DNA, the CDR3 is TGCGCCAGCAGTCATGGCGGGGGGTGCCAAGAGACCCAGTACTTC. It specifies CASSHGGGCQETQYF.

In its sample, this clone was seen a few times. The chain employs TRBV14 and TRBJ1-6; D is unclear. The germline V and J ends were trimmed by 5 bases and 10 bases, with 9 bases remaining between them. This CDR3 spans 12 amino acids. Germline assignment: CDR1 SGHDN and CDR2 FVKESK. The CDR3 DNA reads TGTGCCAGCAGCGGCTCTCCCTCACCCCTCCACTTT. The encoded protein is CASSGSPSPLHF.

The V and J genes are TRBV2 and TRBJ1-6; 7 bases agree with TRBD1. From germline, CDR1 is SNHLY and CDR2 FYNNEI. The CDR3 totals 14 residues. The V and J ends lost 8 bases and 9 bases, in that order; junction bases with no gene match: 10. The CDR3 region has the DNA TGTGCCAGCTCCAGGGGGAGTAGTAGTTCACCCCTCCACTTT. This codes for CASSRGSSSSPLHF.

V gene TRBV27 combines with J gene TRBJ2-7; D is unresolved. The CDR3 runs 12 residues. CDR1 is MNHEY, CDR2 SMNVEV, per germline (reference sequence). Trimming pared 4 bases from V and 5 bases from J, leaving 9 bases between. CDR3: CASSSLGDEQYF. The CDR3 DNA follows: TGTGCCAGCAGTTCCCTAGGTGACGAGCAGTACTTC.

V is TRBV5-1 and J is TRBJ2-1, with no clear D. CDR3 length: 13 residues. The germline V and J ends were trimmed by 4 bases and 4 bases, with 9 bases remaining between them. Germline loops: CDR1 SGHRS, CDR2 YFSETQ. CDR3 protein: CASSAAGYNEQFF. In DNA, the CDR3 is TGCGCCAGCAGCGCTGCCGGGTACAATGAGCAGTTCTTC.

The chain carries TRBV5-5 and TRBJ2-6, with D perhaps assigned TRBD1 or TRBD2 (6 bases each). The CDR3 sequence is 19 residues long. CDR1 and CDR2 from the germline V gene are SGHKS and YYEKEE (reference sequence). Trimming shortened V by 4 bases and J by 0 bases, and 20 bases separated the two germline ends. CDR3 nucleotides: TGTGCCAGCAGCCGATCCGGGGGCAGGCCAGACTCTGGGGCCAACGTCCTGACTTTC. The encoded protein is CASSRSGGRPDSGANVLTF.

This chain joins TRBV6-6 and TRBJ1-6; D is perhaps TRBD1 (5 bases). CDR3 length equals 16 residues. Trimming left V 2 bases short and J 4 bases short, with 12 bases between. Germline assignment: CDR1 MNHNY and CDR2 SVGAGI (reference sequence). The chain's CDR3 is CASSYPRAAYNSPLHF. The CDR3 bases are TGTGCCAGCAGTTACCCCAGGGCAGCGTATAATTCACCCCTCCACTTT.

This rearrangement joins TRBV29-1 to TRBJ2-5; the D gene could be TRBD1 or TRBD2 (5 bases each). The CDR3 spans 13 residues. Trimming left V 3 bases short and J 4 bases short, with 12 bases between. Germline assignment: CDR1 SQVTM and CDR2 ANQGSEA. The CDR3 nucleotides read TGCAGCGTTGACGGTGGGGGTGGAGAGACCCAGTACTTC. Residues: CSVDGGGGETQYF.

The genes are TRBV7-3 and TRBJ2-1, with 9 nucleotides matching TRBD2. The trim removed 3 bases at V and 4 bases at J, leaving 1 base unmatched. The CDR3 contains 14 residues. Germline V gives CDR1 SGHTA, CDR2 FQGTGA. CDR3 nucleotide sequence: TGTGCCAGCAGCTTGCTAGCGGGGTACAATGAGCAGTTCTTC. This codes for CASSLLAGYNEQFF.